Below, 5 T cell receptor beta chains from the same sample are listed, as sequenced in a study of T cell changes during pregnancy in multiple sclerosis. TCRdb's copy holds only in-frame clones and misses some; the assay was immunoSEQ multiplex PCR. In the table there are approximately 60,000 clones, 75% to 95% of which are singletons. Sequencing used peripheral blood, obtained before pregnancy. The source is a female donor with multiple sclerosis, enrolled in a pregnancy study.

A few counts support this clone. The chain is built from TRBV19 and TRBJ2-7; TRBD2 is a possible D gene (6 bases). V was shortened by 3 bases and J by 0 bases, with 12 bases between the two germline ends. The CDR3 sequence is 15 residues long. Per the germline V gene, CDR1 is LNHDA and CDR2 is SQIVND (reference sequence). The CDR3 nucleotides are TGTGCCAGTAGTATTCAGGCGGGGATCTCCTACGAGCAGTACTTC. Amino acid sequence: CASSIQAGISYEQYF.

The chain carries TRBV18 and TRBJ1-1; D may be TRBD1 (5 bases). The CDR3 runs to 14 residues. The germline V gene encodes CDR1 KGHSH and CDR2 LQKENI. V was trimmed by 0 bases and J by 4 bases, leaving 9 bases between them. CDR3 nucleotides: TGTGCCAGCTCACCACCCTACAGGATCACTGAAGCTTTCTTT. The encoded protein is CASSPPYRITEAFF.

The chain recombines TRBV5-4 with TRBJ2-7, with D perhaps matching TRBD2 (6 bases). This CDR3 has 15 residues. V gave up 1 base and J gave up 0 bases, with 11 bases separating them. Germline V gene data show CDR1 as SGHNT and CDR2 as YYREEE (reference sequence). CDR3 nucleotide sequence: TGTGCCAGCAGCTTGTCTCGGGACTTCTCCTACGAGCAGTACTTC. Translated: CASSLSRDFSYEQYF.

The chain couples TRBV14 to TRBJ1-1; the match to TRBD1 covers 8 bases. The CDR3 covers 16 residues. Per germline, CDR1 SGHDN and CDR2 FVKESK. The V and J ends lost 4 bases and 5 bases, in that order; junction bases with no gene match: 12. This CDR3 is CASSPVDTGGRTEAFF. CDR3 nucleotides: TGTGCCAGCAGCCCAGTGGACACAGGGGGACGAACTGAAGCTTTCTTT.

This clone was counted a few times. The V and J genes are TRBV5-1 and TRBJ2-4; maybe TRBD1 (5 bases). Trimming removed 4 bases from V and 0 bases from J, with 8 bases in between. CDR3 length: 14 amino acids. Germline V lookup: CDR1 SGHRS, CDR2 YFSETQ. Written as DNA, the CDR3 is TGCGCCAGCAGCCCGACAGTAGCCAAAAACATTCAGTACTTC. As protein: CASSPTVAKNIQYF.